This T cell receptor (beta chain) was identified in a study of post-analysis software for immune sequencing data (dated by TCRdb to between 2015 and 2017). Notes on the research overall: Disease courses on record covered relapsing-remitting, secondary progressive and progressive-relapsing multiple sclerosis, though some patients had no subtype annotation. Patient repertoires were compared against about twelve previously published healthy control repertoires from donors aged roughly 6 to 26 years. A subset of samples was prepared in parallel using single-end sample barcoding, then pooled and co-amplified after Illumina adapter ligation. General conclusions and limits of the study: Compared with controls, multiple sclerosis patients had significantly lower normalized Chao1 diversity, a finding suggesting substantial peripheral T-cell clonal expansion. Direct clustering with F measure showed strong co-clustering of samples prepared in the same batch, prompting a batch-effect correction. The control group was slightly older than the multiple sclerosis patient group. Patients showed significantly higher frequencies than controls for about 5 TRBV segments, among them TRBV5-6, TRBV5-1 and TRBV20-1.

Receptor amplification or capture employed PCR. The instrument given in TCRdb is Illumina HiSeq 2500. Unique molecular identifiers were incorporated into TCR beta cDNA libraries to reduce PCR and sequencing biases. Every 1 to 10 million input T cells yielded approximately 500,000 cDNA molecules, meaning each molecule approximated one T cell. The patient libraries were prepared and sequenced using the same protocol as the earlier healthy control dataset. Within a given batch, samples were prepared together, multiplexed and sequenced on the same HiSeq lane. Processing in the source paper ran as follows. Raw barcoded reads were processed with MIGEC, discarding single-read molecular identifier groups before consensus assembly and CDR3 extraction. Clonotype tables were post-analysed with VDJtools, and diversity was normalized by down-sampling all datasets to the smallest sample size. Repertoire overlap clustering matched CDR3 amino acid but not nucleotide sequences to correct batch-related cross-sample contamination. The raw public reads went through TCRdb reprocessing: fastp at Q25, MiXCR clone calling, in-frame beta chains kept. Each entry is one CDR3 protein sequence, shown with its most common DNA and genes. TCRdb's processing, not the study's, gives the V and J calls here. Recorded for this sample are 700,000 to 900,000 distinct CDR3 sequences; just over 45% of them occurred a single time. Of the sample, roughly 4.4% is held by the ten largest clones.

Reading the germline V gene gives CDR1 ENHRY and CDR2 SYGVKD. The CDR3 is 17 residues long, ends included. The DNA shown is the 51-base CDR3, in frame from base 1. Deletion took 2 bases off V and 4 bases off J, with a span of 15 bases between the germline ends. TCR beta repertoires were profiled from peripheral blood of about a dozen young patients with multiple sclerosis to demonstrate the VDJtools post-analysis software. The multiple sclerosis patients were children and adolescents between roughly 6 and 17 years of age. On this clonotype: It lacks a known antigen. The CDR3 end shows no conserved phenylalanine or tryptophan, and so a read error is likely.

The sequenced sample consisted of blood. This sequence was found in a girl between 5 and 17 years old with multiple sclerosis. The chain is made from TRBV10-3 and TRBJ2-6; the D gene is perhaps TRBD1 or TRBD2, as each covers 5 bases. The CDR3 region reads CAISERSRDPGANVLTC. The DNA reads TGTGCCATCAGTGAGAGGTCAAGGGACCCCGGGGCCAACGTCCTGACTTGC.